These 20 T cell receptor beta chains were all obtained from the same sample, sequenced in a study of cytomegalovirus exposure and HLA in healthy donors. PCR used 60 Vbeta primers and 13 Jbeta primers. Libraries were prepared by immunoSEQ multiplex PCR; TCRdb keeps only in-frame clonotypes and omits some of them. This sample has roughly 200,000 clones, with approximately 80% found just once. Input material: PBMCs. These receptors all come from a woman aged 45 to 65 in good health and CMV-seronegative.

The sample holds a few counts of this clone. The chain has TRBV5-4 and TRBJ2-3; TRBD1 is a possible D gene (5 bases). The CDR3 runs to 15 residues. From germline, CDR1 is SGHNT and CDR2 YYREEE (reference sequence). V dropped 1 base and J dropped 2 bases, with 11 bases sitting between them. In DNA, the CDR3 is TGTGCCAGCAGCTTGAGGGGCAGGGCCACAGATACGCAGTATTTT. Translation: CASSLRGRATDTQYF.

The chain recombines TRBV4-3 with TRBJ2-1, with 10 bases fitting TRBD2. The CDR3 runs 16 residues. The trim removed 2 bases at V and 6 bases at J, leaving 7 bases unmatched. Germline V CDR1 and CDR2: LGHNA, YSLEER. The CDR3 reads CASSQLVLAGGNEQFF. The CDR3 DNA reads as TGCGCCAGCAGCCAATTAGTATTAGCGGGGGGCAATGAGCAGTTCTTC.

This chain uses TRBV7-6 with TRBJ1-4; D perhaps matches TRBD1 (5 bases). Per the germline V gene, CDR1 is SGHVS and CDR2 is FNYEAQ. V was pared by 2 bases and J by 8 bases, with 21 bases between. This CDR3 comprises 17 residues. The CDR3 DNA follows: TGTGCCAGCAGCTTACCCCCGGGCAGGGAGGCGGTGGAAAAACTGTTTTTT. Translated, it gives CASSLPPGREAVEKLFF.

The chain is built from TRBV6-1 and TRBJ1-5; D unresolved. Germline V gene lookup returns CDR1 MNHNS and CDR2 SASEGT. Trimming pared 8 bases from V and 6 bases from J, leaving 20 bases between. The CDR3 covers 15 residues. CDR3 nucleotide sequence: TGTGCCAGCGTAAGCGGGGTAGGGAGGTCTCAGCCCCAGCATTTT. Translated: CASVSGVGRSQPQHF.

V usage is TRBV13 and J usage is TRBJ1-2; 9 nucleotides agree with TRBD1. CDR3 length: 12 amino acids. Germline-derived CDR1 and CDR2 are PRHDT and FYEKMQ (reference sequence). Trimming removed 4 bases from V and 9 bases from J; junction bases left unmatched: 3. The DNA of the CDR3 is TGTGCCAGCAGCTGGACAGGGGAGAGCTACACCTTC. This sequence encodes CASSWTGESYTF.

The CDR3 loop is CASSVATGNYGYTF. CDR3 DNA sequence: TGTGCCAGCAGCGTAGCTACAGGGAACTATGGCTACACCTTC. This chain connects TRBV9 to TRBJ1-2, with a weak D call TRBD1 (6 bases). The CDR3 sequence is 14 residues long. CDR1 is SGDLS and CDR2 is YYNGEE in the germline V gene. Trimming left V 0 bases short and J 2 bases short, with 8 bases between.

V and J are TRBV27 and TRBJ1-5; possible D gene TRBD1, 6 bases. Germline V gene data show CDR1 as MNHEY and CDR2 as SMNVEV (reference sequence). V was cut by 5 bases and J by 0 bases, with 11 bases left in between. This CDR3 has 15 amino acids. This chain's CDR3 is CASSDRTYSNQPQHF. The CDR3 DNA sequence: TGTGCCAGCAGTGACAGGACTTATAGCAATCAGCCCCAGCATTTT.

The chain links TRBV7-9 to TRBJ2-3, with a tentative D call TRBD2 (5 bases). Germline V lookup: CDR1 SEHNR, CDR2 FQNEAQ (reference sequence). V shed 1 base and J shed 8 bases, with 19 bases lying between them. The CDR3 length is 16 residues. CDR3: CASSLGRGIGMGTQYF. Here the CDR3 DNA reads TGTGCCAGCAGCTTAGGCCGGGGTATTGGAATGGGTACGCAGTATTTT.

This clone was observed a single time. This chain joins TRBV28 and TRBJ1-2; no definite D call. The CDR3 contains 12 residues. The V and J ends lost 8 bases and 8 bases respectively, with 15 bases between them. The germline V gene encodes CDR1 MDHEN and CDR2 SYDVKM. The CDR3 coding sequence is TGTGCCAGCCAAAACGGGGTAGACGGCTACACCTTC. Translated, it gives CASQNGVDGYTF.

V is TRBV7-6 and J is TRBJ2-7; 9 bases line up with TRBD2. Per the germline V gene, CDR1 is SGHVS and CDR2 is FNYEAQ. The CDR3 has 15 residues. The V and J ends lost 5 bases and 2 bases, in that order; junction bases with no gene match: 7. As DNA, the CDR3 is TGTGCCAGCAGCCTAACGGGACTAGCTGCCTACGAGCAGTACTTC. Its translation: CASSLTGLAAYEQYF.

This chain connects TRBV19 to TRBJ2-2; possibly TRBD2 for D (6 bases). Germline V gives CDR1 LNHDA, CDR2 SQIVND (reference sequence). V dropped 8 bases and J dropped 9 bases, with 28 bases sitting between them. This CDR3 has 17 amino acids. CDR3 bases: TGTGCCAGTGGGGGGTTCGGGACCTCAATAGCGGTGAGGGAGCTGTTTTTT. Its protein is CASGGFGTSIAVRELFF.

CDR3 in DNA: TGTGCCAGTAGTATAGGTCGGAGGGTTCCAGATACGCAGTATTTT. This sequence encodes CASSIGRRVPDTQYF. The chain recombines TRBV19 with TRBJ2-3, with a tentative D call TRBD2 (6 bases). The CDR3 consists of 15 residues. Germline V gene sequence: CDR1 LNHDA, CDR2 SQIVND (reference sequence). V was trimmed by 1 base and J by 4 bases, leaving 12 bases between them.

This clone has only one observation. This chain uses TRBV5-8 with TRBJ2-2; D perhaps matches TRBD2 (5 bases). The CDR3 is 15 amino acids. Trimming removed 1 base at V and 2 bases at J, with 9 bases between. Germline V gene sequence: CDR1 SGHTS, CDR2 YDEGEE. The CDR3: CASSLLRLNTGELFF. In DNA, the CDR3 is TGTGCCAGCAGCTTGCTACGACTAAACACCGGGGAGCTGTTTTTT.

The V and J genes are TRBV11-2 and TRBJ1-4; the D gene is possibly TRBD1 (5 bases). The CDR3 sequence is 15 residues long. Looked up from germline, CDR1 is SGHAT and CDR2 is FQNNGV. Trimming removed 1 base at V and 0 bases at J, with 6 bases between. Here the CDR3 reads CASSLGGATNEKLFF. CDR3 DNA: TGTGCCAGCAGCTTAGGGGGGGCAACTAATGAAAAACTGTTTTTT.

This clone occurred a few times. The V gene is TRBV28, the J gene TRBJ1-1; D possibly corresponds to TRBD1 (5 bases). The CDR3 runs to 15 residues. Deletions cut 6 bases from V and 6 bases from J, with 20 bases between. Germline V gene data show CDR1 as MDHEN and CDR2 as SYDVKM. The CDR3 sequence: CASSEPGRAISEAFF. CDR3 DNA sequence: TGTGCCAGCAGCGAACCCGGCAGGGCGATTTCTGAAGCTTTCTTT.

This chain joins TRBV7-6 and TRBJ2-3; 8 nucleotides match TRBD2. Germline V lookup: CDR1 SGHVS, CDR2 FNYEAQ. The V gene end was trimmed by 5 bases and the J gene end by 0 bases; junction bases not matched to a gene: 4. The CDR3 is made up of 15 amino acids. CDR3 loop: CASSLGGASTDTQYF. DNA for the CDR3: TGTGCCAGCAGCCTCGGGGGGGCCAGCACAGATACGCAGTATTTT.

V usage is TRBV6-5 and J usage is TRBJ2-1; TRBD1 matches 10 bases. V was pared by 7 bases and J by 4 bases, with 4 bases of the junction left unmatched. The CDR3 covers 14 residues. Germline CDR1 reads MNHEY; CDR2 reads SVGAGI. CDR3 residues: CASNRGQGYNEQFF. CDR3 nucleotide sequence: TGTGCCAGCAATAGGGGACAGGGGTACAATGAGCAGTTCTTC.

As to this clone: An end of the junction does not agree with germline; a read error may underlie this. Other DNA variants within this sample encode the same CDR3. The CDR3 is CASSSGGEQYF. CDR3 bases: TGTGCTAGCAGTTCAGGGGGCGAGCAGTACTTC. This chain connects TRBV6-5 to TRBJ2-7; 7 nucleotides agree with TRBD1. Germline V lookup: CDR1 MNHEY, CDR2 SVGAGI. The CDR3 has 11 amino acids.

V and J are TRBV19 and TRBJ2-5, with 7 nucleotides matching TRBD2. The trim removed 4 bases at V and 5 bases at J, leaving 4 bases unmatched. CDR3 length equals 13 residues. Germline CDR1 LNHDA, CDR2 SQIVND (reference sequence). The CDR3 reads CASSTAGVETQYF. The DNA of the CDR3 is TGTGCCAGTAGTACCGCGGGAGTGGAGACCCAGTACTTC.

The chain combines TRBV11-3 with TRBJ1-1; TRBD1 agrees at 7 bases. The junction had 5 bases not matched to a gene; V was cut back by 2 bases and J by 11 bases. The CDR3 loop spans 12 amino acids. Germline CDR1 and CDR2: SGHNT and YENEEA. In DNA, the CDR3 is TGTGCCAGCAGCTTACAGGGGGTCACCGCTTTCTTT. This sequence encodes CASSLQGVTAFF.